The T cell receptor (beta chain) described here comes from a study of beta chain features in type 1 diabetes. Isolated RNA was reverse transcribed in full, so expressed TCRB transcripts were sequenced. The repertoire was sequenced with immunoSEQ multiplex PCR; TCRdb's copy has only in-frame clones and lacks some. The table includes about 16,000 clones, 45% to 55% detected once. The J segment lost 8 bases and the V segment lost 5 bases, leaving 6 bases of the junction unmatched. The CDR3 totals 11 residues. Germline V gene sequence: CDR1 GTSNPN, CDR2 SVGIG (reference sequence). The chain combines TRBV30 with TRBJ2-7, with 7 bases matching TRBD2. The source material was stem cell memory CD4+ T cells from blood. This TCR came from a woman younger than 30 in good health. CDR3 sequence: CAWSPGGQQYF. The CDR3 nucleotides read TGTGCCTGGTCCCCGGGAGGACAGCAGTACTTC.